Below are 28 T cell receptor beta chains sequenced from a single sample in a study of blood T cell repertoires in COVID-19. TCRdb's copy holds only in-frame clones and misses some; the assay was immunoSEQ multiplex PCR. This table has roughly 43,000 clones, roughly nine tenths appearing once. Material: peripheral blood. These receptors were taken from a man between 65 and 79 years old with active COVID-19.

The chain uses TRBV6-5 and TRBJ2-5; weak D call: TRBD1 (6 bases). Germline V gene sequence: CDR1 MNHEY, CDR2 SVGAGI. The CDR3 sequence is 13 residues long. Trimming pared 6 bases from V and 5 bases from J, leaving 13 bases between. As DNA, the CDR3 is TGTGCCAGCAGCCTCAGGGGATGGGAGACCCAGTACTTC. Its translation: CASSLRGWETQYF.

The chain is built from TRBV11-2 and TRBJ1-3; D possibly corresponds to TRBD1 (5 bases). This CDR3 region has 12 residues. V was trimmed by 5 bases and J by 4 bases, leaving 6 bases between them. CDR1 SGHAT and CDR2 FQNNGV come from the germline V gene. The CDR3 bases are TGTGCCAGCAGCCCAGGGGGAAACACCATATATTTT. Amino acids: CASSPGGNTIYF.

This clone was observed a few times. V and J are TRBV2 and TRBJ1-5; 8 nucleotides line up with TRBD1. The CDR3 consists of 14 residues. The V and J ends lost 7 bases and 3 bases, in that order; junction bases with no gene match: 5. The germline V gene encodes CDR1 SNHLY and CDR2 FYNNEI. CDR3 DNA sequence: TGTGCCAGCACCGACAGGGGATACAATCAGCCCCAGCATTTT. Its protein product is CASTDRGYNQPQHF.

For this clone: A read error may produce the germline difference seen at one junction end. The V gene is TRBV4-3, the J gene TRBJ2-1; 9 nucleotides agree with TRBD2. The V gene's germline CDR1 is LGHNA and CDR2 YSLEER. This CDR3 comprises 17 residues. The CDR3 sequence is CATSQNIAGGGYNEQFF. The DNA for the CDR3 is TGCGCCACCAGCCAAAACATCGCGGGGGGGGGCTACAATGAGCAGTTCTTC.

The rearrangement links TRBV24-1 to TRBJ2-5, with 7 positions matching TRBD1. V dropped 3 bases and J dropped 0; count of bases not matched to a gene: 9. Germline CDR1 reads KGHDR; CDR2 reads SFDVKD. The CDR3 is 17 residues long. The CDR3 here is CATSDTGPTGDQETQYF. In DNA, the CDR3 is TGTGCCACCAGTGATACGGGACCAACAGGGGACCAAGAGACCCAGTACTTC.

The chain links TRBV6-5 to TRBJ2-5; D might be TRBD1 (6 bases). V was cut by 5 bases and J by 2 bases, with 9 bases left in between. From germline, CDR1 is MNHEY and CDR2 SVGAGI. CDR3 length equals 13 residues. The CDR3 here is CASSRTVQETQYF. For the CDR3, the DNA is TGTGCCAGCAGTCGGACAGTACAAGAGACCCAGTACTTC.

The rearrangement uses TRBV4-1 and TRBJ2-3; 9 bases are a match to TRBD1. The CDR3 consists of 18 residues. J gave up 2 bases and V 4 bases, and 13 bases lay outside the gene matches. The germline V gene encodes CDR1 MGHRA and CDR2 YSYEKL. The DNA of the CDR3 is TGCGCCAGCAGCCTATCACAGGGGGCGCTCGGACTCACAGATACGCAGTATTTT. Amino acid sequence: CASSLSQGALGLTDTQYF.

V gene TRBV21-1 combines with J gene TRBJ2-3; the listed D gene, TRBD2, was not tested against the DNA. TRBV21-1 is recorded as a pseudogene. The length of the CDR3 is 17 residues. Here the CDR3 DNA reads TGTGCCAGCAGCAAAGTCAAGGCTAGCGGACCTCAGGATACGCAGTATTTT. Protein sequence: CASSKVKASGPQDTQYF.

J is TRBJ1-3 and V is TRBV5-1, with TRBD1 as a possible D gene (6 bases). Trimming cost V 0 bases and J 0 bases, with 10 bases left between them. Germline assignment: CDR1 SGHRS and CDR2 YFSETQ. The CDR3 totals 16 residues. CDR3: CASSLGTVDSGNTIYF. The CDR3 DNA is TGCGCCAGCAGCTTGGGGACAGTAGACTCTGGAAACACCATATATTTT.

A few counts support this clone. The V call is TRBV5-1, the J call TRBJ1-2; 8 nucleotides agree with TRBD1. Trimming removed 0 bases from V and 6 bases from J; junction bases left unmatched: 1. Germline V gives CDR1 SGHRS, CDR2 YFSETQ. The CDR3 sequence is 13 residues long. CDR3 coding DNA: TGCGCCAGCAGCTTGGGGACAGGGAATGGCTACACCTTC. It specifies CASSLGTGNGYTF.

The V and J genes are TRBV4-3 and TRBJ1-1; D may be TRBD1 (5 bases). Germline CDR1 is LGHNA and CDR2 is YSLEER. V lost 0 bases and J lost 0, with 14 bases in between. The CDR3 sequence is 17 residues long. The CDR3 region is CASSQEYGATMNTEAFF. The CDR3 nucleotides are TGCGCCAGCAGCCAAGAATATGGGGCCACCATGAACACTGAAGCTTTCTTT.

This clone was found a few times. The chain has TRBV29-1 and TRBJ2-7; D is unresolved. Germline V gives CDR1 SQVTM, CDR2 ANQGSEA. V lost 5 bases, J lost 3 bases, and 8 bases lay in between. This CDR3 has 11 amino acids. Here the CDR3 reads CSVLASYEQYF. In nucleotides, the CDR3 is TGCAGCGTTCTGGCCAGCTACGAGCAGTACTTC.

The V call is TRBV12-3 or TRBV12-4, the J call TRBJ2-5; D is ambiguous. CDR3 length equals 11 residues. With 6 bases removed from V and 2 bases from J, the gap between germline ends came to 4 bases. The CDR3 sequence is CASSLQETQYF. CDR3 coding DNA: TGTGCCAGCAGCCTGCAAGAGACCCAGTACTTC.

The rearrangement links TRBV5-1 to TRBJ2-3, with TRBD1 matching over 9 bases. CDR3 length equals 16 residues. The ends lost 0 bases at V and 4 bases at J; junction bases unmatched: 6. Germline CDR1 and CDR2: SGHRS and YFSETQ. The CDR3 reads CASSLAGTGGADTQYF. The CDR3 region has the DNA TGCGCCAGCAGCTTGGCCGGAACAGGGGGCGCAGATACGCAGTATTTT.

The rearrangement joins TRBV27 to TRBJ1-1; TRBD1 matches at 7 bases. The V gene end was trimmed by 9 bases and the J gene end by 5 bases; junction bases not matched to a gene: 9. CDR3 length equals 13 residues. Germline V gene lookup returns CDR1 MNHEY and CDR2 SMNVEV (reference sequence). The CDR3 loop is CASQNRGGTEAFF. CDR3 nucleotide sequence: TGTGCCAGTCAAAACAGGGGCGGAACTGAAGCTTTCTTT.

The CDR3 protein is CASSPLAVEGQPQHF. The CDR3 nucleotides are TGTGCCAGCTCACCGTTGGCAGTGGAGGGTCAGCCCCAGCATTTT. The chain is built from TRBV18 and TRBJ1-5; D ambiguous. Germline lookup yields CDR1 KGHSH and CDR2 LQKENI. The CDR3 is 15 amino acids. Trimming stripped 3 bases from V and 6 bases from J, with 15 bases between. The whole variable domain, filled in from reference TRBV18 and TRBJ1-5, reads NAGVMQNPRHLVRRRGQEARLRCSPMKGHSHVYWYRQLPEEGLKFMVYLQKENIIDESGMPKERFSAEFPKEGPSILRIQQVVRGDSAAYFCASSPLAVEGQPQHFGDGTRLSIL.

The chain carries TRBV27 and TRBJ2-1; 7 nucleotides align to TRBD1. V gave up 3 bases and J gave up 6 bases; unmatched junction bases: 8. The V gene's germline CDR1 is MNHEY and CDR2 SMNVEV (reference sequence). The CDR3 totals 15 residues. In nucleotides, the CDR3 is TGTGCCAGCAGTTTGGACAGGAGAGCTGTCAATGAGCAGTTCTTC. Protein sequence: CASSLDRRAVNEQFF.

J is TRBJ1-1 and V is TRBV7-8, with no clear D. The CDR3 sequence is 13 residues long. V was pared by 5 bases and J by 2 bases, with 9 bases between. CDR1 and CDR2 from the germline V gene are SGHVS and FQNEAQ. This chain's CDR3 is CASSPSLNTEAFF. The DNA for the CDR3 is TGTGCCAGCAGCCCCTCCTTAAACACTGAAGCTTTCTTT.

Worth noting for this clone: At the DNA level, this CDR3 is encoded by other sequences in the same sample as well. The chain has TRBV7-2 and TRBJ1-5; D gene uncertain. This CDR3 has 14 amino acids. Germline CDR1 reads SGHTA; CDR2 reads FQGNSA. Deletions cut 1 base from V and 2 bases from J, with 6 bases between. The DNA of the CDR3 is TGTGCCAGCAGCTTAGAACGAGGCAATCAGCCCCAGCATTTT. Translating gives CASSLERGNQPQHF.

The V and J genes are TRBV13 and TRBJ1-4; 8 bases match TRBD1. The CDR3 has 15 residues. Germline V CDR1 and CDR2: PRHDT, FYEKMQ (reference sequence). Trimming at V came to 6 bases and at J to 8 bases, leaving 11 bases not matched to a gene. The CDR3 reads CASRHYKGQGEKLFF. The CDR3 region has the DNA TGTGCCAGCAGACACTACAAAGGACAGGGCGAAAAACTGTTTTTT. Supplemented by reference TRBV13 and TRBJ1-4, the full variable domain reads AAGVIQSPRHLIKEKRETATLKCYPIPRHDTVYWYQQGPGQDPQFLISFYEKMQSDKGSIPDRFSAQQFSDYHSELNMSSLELGDSALYFCASRHYKGQGEKLFFGSGTQLSVL.

This clone has just one count. The CDR3 loop reads CASSRTGTASNEQFF. The CDR3 DNA reads TGTGCCAGCAGTCGAACCGGGACAGCATCCAATGAGCAGTTCTTC. The J gene is TRBJ2-1, the V gene TRBV7-9; TRBD1 matches at 7 bases. The CDR3 extends over 15 amino acids. Germline V gene lookup returns CDR1 SEHNR and CDR2 FQNEAQ (reference sequence). Trimming took 6 bases from V and 6 from J; bases not matched to a gene: 11.

This clone was observed a few times. The V call is TRBV2, the J call TRBJ1-1; weak D call: TRBD1 (6 bases). The V gene's germline CDR1 is SNHLY and CDR2 FYNNEI. This CDR3 comprises 15 residues. The V and J ends lost 4 bases and 6 bases respectively, with 18 bases between them. CDR3 sequence (DNA): TGTGCCAGCAGTGTCAATTCGGGGGGGCCCCCTGAAGCTTTCTTT. Residues: CASSVNSGGPPEAFF.

The chain joins TRBV4-1 to TRBJ2-5; a weak D match, TRBD2 (6 bases). This CDR3 contains 15 residues. V shed 2 bases and J shed 1 base, with 11 bases lying between them. Germline-derived CDR1 and CDR2 are MGHRA and YSYEKL. CDR3 region: CASSQTLASQETQYF. CDR3 in DNA: TGCGCCAGCAGCCAAACCCTAGCGAGCCAAGAGACCCAGTACTTC.

This chain links TRBV9 with TRBJ1-3; TRBD1 aligns across 7 bases. The ends lost 4 bases at V and 8 bases at J; junction bases unmatched: 9. The CDR3 is 14 amino acids. Germline CDR1 SGDLS, CDR2 YYNGEE. The DNA for the CDR3 is TGTGCCAGCAGCCCCAAACAGGGGTTCGACACCATATATTTT. Amino acids: CASSPKQGFDTIYF.

V is TRBV7-2 and J is TRBJ2-4, with TRBD1 identical over 7 bases. The V and J ends lost 4 bases and 2 bases, in that order; junction bases with no gene match: 8. The CDR3 length is 16 residues. Germline CDR1 reads SGHTA; CDR2 reads FQGNSA. This chain's CDR3 is CASSSGQYGSKNIQYF. The CDR3 nucleotides read TGTGCCAGCAGCTCGGGACAGTACGGTTCCAAAAACATTCAGTACTTC.

This CDR3 is CASSFDRGGYTF. DNA of the CDR3: TGTGCCAGCAGCTTTGACCGAGGGGGCTACACCTTC. The rearrangement links TRBV7-9 to TRBJ1-2; no reliable D call. The CDR3 length is 12 residues. In germline, CDR1 is SEHNR, CDR2 FQNEAQ (reference sequence). Trimming removed 3 bases from V and 8 bases from J, with 10 bases in between.

This clone was counted only a few times. This rearrangement joins TRBV3-1 (or the pseudogene TRBV3-2) to TRBJ2-3; D remains unclear. The CDR3 sequence is 14 residues long. With 0 bases removed from V and 4 bases from J, the gap between germline ends came to 8 bases. Germline V gives CDR1 LGHDT, CDR2 YNNKEL (reference sequence). The CDR3, as DNA: TGTGCCAGCAGCCAAGAACCTAGTGCAGATACGCAGTATTTT. Translating gives CASSQEPSADTQYF.

The V gene is TRBV2, the J gene TRBJ2-2, with 9 bases that match TRBD2. Germline CDR1 and CDR2: SNHLY and FYNNEI. The CDR3 has 17 amino acids. Trimming cost V 8 bases and J 3 bases; bases outside gene matches: 13. CDR3 loop: CASWTWVAGADTGELFF. CDR3 coding DNA: TGTGCCAGCTGGACGTGGGTAGCGGGGGCGGACACCGGGGAGCTGTTTTTT.